Below, 3 T cell receptor beta chains from the same sample are listed, as sequenced in a study of blood T cell repertoires in COVID-19. TCRdb keeps only in-frame clones here, not all; method: immunoSEQ multiplex PCR. The data contain around 170,000 clones, roughly nine tenths of them singletons. Sequencing input: PBMCs or T cells enriched from blood (not recorded which). These receptors originate from a woman aged 50 to 60 who had recovered from COVID-19.

The rearrangement links TRBV6-6 to TRBJ2-3; D is unclear. The V end lost 1 base, the J end lost 2 bases, and 13 bases lay between the germline ends. The CDR3 is 16 residues long. In germline, CDR1 is MNHNY, CDR2 SVGAGI (reference sequence). Here the CDR3 reads CASSYYPPTYTDTQYF. The CDR3 DNA sequence: TGTGCCAGCAGTTACTACCCTCCCACTTACACAGATACGCAGTATTTT.

The chain couples TRBV12-3 or TRBV12-4 to TRBJ1-1, with D unclear. Trimming cost V 3 bases and J 5 bases, with 10 bases left between them. The CDR3 sequence is 13 residues long. The DNA for the CDR3 is TGTGCCAGCAGTTTTCGGGAAGGGACTGAAGCTTTCTTT. Amino acids: CASSFREGTEAFF.

The V and J genes are TRBV28 and TRBJ1-1, with 8 bases identical to TRBD1. In germline, CDR1 is MDHEN, CDR2 SYDVKM. Losses at the gene ends were 7 bases for V and 1 base for J; bases not matched to a gene: 5. The CDR3 is 14 amino acids. CDR3 sequence: CASTSTGANTEAFF. CDR3 DNA sequence: TGTGCCAGCACCTCGACAGGGGCGAACACTGAAGCTTTCTTT.